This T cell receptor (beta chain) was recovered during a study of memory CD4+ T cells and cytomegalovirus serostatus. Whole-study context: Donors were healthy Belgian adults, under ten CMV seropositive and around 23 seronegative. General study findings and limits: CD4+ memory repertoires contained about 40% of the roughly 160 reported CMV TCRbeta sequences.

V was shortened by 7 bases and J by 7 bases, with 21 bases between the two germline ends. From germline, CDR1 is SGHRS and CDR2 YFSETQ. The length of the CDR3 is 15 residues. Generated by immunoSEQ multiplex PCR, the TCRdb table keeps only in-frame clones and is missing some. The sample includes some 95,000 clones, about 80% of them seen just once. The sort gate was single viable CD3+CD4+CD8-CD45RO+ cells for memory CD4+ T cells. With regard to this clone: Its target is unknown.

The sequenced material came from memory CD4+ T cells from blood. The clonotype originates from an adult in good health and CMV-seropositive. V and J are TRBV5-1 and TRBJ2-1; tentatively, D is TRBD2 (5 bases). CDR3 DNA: TGCGCCAGCGCCACAGCCGGGGTCGGAGTGAATGAGCAGTTCTTC. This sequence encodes CASATAGVGVNEQFF.